Below, one TCR beta chain is given with its context. Here immunoSEQ multiplex PCR was the method, and the copy in TCRdb shows in-frame clones only, minus some. The profile covers 110,000 to 150,000 clones, with more than 75% appearing a single time and approximately 5.2% taken by the ten largest. These data are taken from a study of blood T cell repertoires in COVID-19. Germline CDR1 and CDR2: MGHRA and YSYEKL. Losses at the gene ends were 4 bases for V and 0 bases for J; bases not matched to a gene: 6. The CDR3 spans 15 residues. The sequence derives from a woman aged 70-85 years with COVID-19, enrolled during active disease. The chain couples TRBV4-1 to TRBJ2-7, with 7 nucleotides matching TRBD2. Sequenced sample: peripheral blood. CDR3 sequence: CASSPGRGSSYEQYF. In DNA form, the CDR3 reads TGCGCCAGCAGCCCTGGGCGGGGGTCCTCCTACGAGCAGTACTTC.